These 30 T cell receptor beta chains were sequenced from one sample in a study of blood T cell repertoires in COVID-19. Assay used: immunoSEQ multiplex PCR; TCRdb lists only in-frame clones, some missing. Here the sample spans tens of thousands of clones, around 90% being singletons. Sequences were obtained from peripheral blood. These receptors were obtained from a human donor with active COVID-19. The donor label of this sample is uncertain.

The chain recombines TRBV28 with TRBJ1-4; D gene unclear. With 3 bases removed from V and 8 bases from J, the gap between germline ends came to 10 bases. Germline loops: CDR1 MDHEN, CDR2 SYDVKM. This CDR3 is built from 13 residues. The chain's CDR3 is CASSFSGYEKLFF. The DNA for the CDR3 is TGTGCCAGCAGTTTTTCCGGTTACGAAAAACTGTTTTTT.

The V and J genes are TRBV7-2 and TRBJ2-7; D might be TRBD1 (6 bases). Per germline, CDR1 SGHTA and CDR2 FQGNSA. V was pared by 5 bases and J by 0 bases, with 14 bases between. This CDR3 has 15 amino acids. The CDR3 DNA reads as TGTGCCAGCAGCGGGGCCGGGACAACCTCCTACGAGCAGTACTTC. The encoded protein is CASSGAGTTSYEQYF. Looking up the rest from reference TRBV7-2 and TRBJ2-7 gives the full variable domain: GAGVSQSPSNKVTEKGKDVELRCDPISGHTALYWYRQSLGQGLEFLIYFQGNSAPDKSGLPSDRFSAERTGGSVSTLTIQRTQQEDSAVYLCASSGAGTTSYEQYFGPGTRLTVT.

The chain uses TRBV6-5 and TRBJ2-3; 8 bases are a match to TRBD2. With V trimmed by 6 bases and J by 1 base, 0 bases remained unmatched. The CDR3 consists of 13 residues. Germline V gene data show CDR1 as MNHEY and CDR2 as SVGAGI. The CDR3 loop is CASRAGGTDTQYF. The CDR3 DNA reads TGTGCCAGCAGAGCGGGAGGCACAGATACGCAGTATTTT.

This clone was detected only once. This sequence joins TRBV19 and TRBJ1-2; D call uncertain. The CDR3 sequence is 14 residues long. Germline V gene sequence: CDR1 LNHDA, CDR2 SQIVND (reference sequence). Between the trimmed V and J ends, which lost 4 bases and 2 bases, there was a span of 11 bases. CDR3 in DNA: TGTGCCAGTAGTACACCTCCAGTAAACTATGGCTACACCTTC. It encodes CASSTPPVNYGYTF.

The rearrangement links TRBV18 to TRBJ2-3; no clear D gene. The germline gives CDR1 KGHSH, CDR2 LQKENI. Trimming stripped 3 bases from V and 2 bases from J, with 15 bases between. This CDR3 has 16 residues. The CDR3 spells CASSPTETLDTDTQYF. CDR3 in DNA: TGTGCCAGCTCACCCACGGAGACTTTAGACACAGATACGCAGTATTTT.

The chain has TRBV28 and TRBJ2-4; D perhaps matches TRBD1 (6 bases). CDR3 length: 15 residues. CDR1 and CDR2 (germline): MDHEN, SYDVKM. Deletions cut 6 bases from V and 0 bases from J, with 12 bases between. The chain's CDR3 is CASRDTQGAKNIQYF. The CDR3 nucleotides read TGTGCCAGCAGGGACACACAGGGAGCCAAAAACATTCAGTACTTC.

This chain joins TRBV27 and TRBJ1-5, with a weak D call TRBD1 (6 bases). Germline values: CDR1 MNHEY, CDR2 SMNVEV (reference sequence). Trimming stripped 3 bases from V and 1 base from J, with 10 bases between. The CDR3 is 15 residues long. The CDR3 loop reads CASSFQTGSNQPQHF. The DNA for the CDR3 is TGTGCCAGCAGTTTCCAAACAGGGAGCAATCAGCCCCAGCATTTT.

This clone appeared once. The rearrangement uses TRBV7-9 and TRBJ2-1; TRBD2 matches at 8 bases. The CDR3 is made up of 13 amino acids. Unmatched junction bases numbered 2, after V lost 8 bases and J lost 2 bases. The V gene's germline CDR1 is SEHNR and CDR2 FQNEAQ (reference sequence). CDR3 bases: TGTGCCAGCGTTAGCGGGGCCTACAATGAGCAGTTCTTC. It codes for CASVSGAYNEQFF.

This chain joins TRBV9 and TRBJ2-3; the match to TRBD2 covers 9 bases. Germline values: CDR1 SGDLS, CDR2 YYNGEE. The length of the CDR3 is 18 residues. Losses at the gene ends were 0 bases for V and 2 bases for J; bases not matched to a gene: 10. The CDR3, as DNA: TGTGCCAGCAGCGTAGCTACCGGGGCTAGCGGGAACACAGATACGCAGTATTTT. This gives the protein CASSVATGASGNTDTQYF. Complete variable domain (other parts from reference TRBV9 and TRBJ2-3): DSGVTQTPKHLITATGQRVTLRCSPRSGDLSVYWYQQSLDQGLQFLIQYYNGEERAKGNILERFSAQQFPDLHSELNLSSLELGDSALYFCASSVATGASGNTDTQYFGPGTRLTVL.

Here the CDR3 reads CASSSSGRIDEQYF. The CDR3, as DNA: TGCGCCAGCAGCAGTAGCGGGAGGATCGACGAGCAGTACTTC. The J gene is TRBJ2-7, the V gene TRBV5-1, with 10 nucleotides matching TRBD2. Germline V lookup: CDR1 SGHRS, CDR2 YFSETQ. The CDR3 has 14 amino acids. The trim removed 4 bases at V and 5 bases at J, leaving 6 bases unmatched.

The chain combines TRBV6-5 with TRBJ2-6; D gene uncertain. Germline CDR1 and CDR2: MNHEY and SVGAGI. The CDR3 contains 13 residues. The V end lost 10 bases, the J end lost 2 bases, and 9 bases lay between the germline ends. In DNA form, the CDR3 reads TGTGCCACCCTCTCCCCTGGGGCCAACGTCCTGACTTTC. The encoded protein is CATLSPGANVLTF.

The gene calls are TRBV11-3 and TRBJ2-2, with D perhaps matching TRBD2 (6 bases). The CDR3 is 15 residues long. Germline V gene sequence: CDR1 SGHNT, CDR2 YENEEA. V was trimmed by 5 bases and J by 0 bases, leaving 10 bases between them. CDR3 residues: CASSRRASNTGELFF. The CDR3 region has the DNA TGTGCCAGCAGCAGGAGGGCCTCGAACACCGGGGAGCTGTTTTTT.

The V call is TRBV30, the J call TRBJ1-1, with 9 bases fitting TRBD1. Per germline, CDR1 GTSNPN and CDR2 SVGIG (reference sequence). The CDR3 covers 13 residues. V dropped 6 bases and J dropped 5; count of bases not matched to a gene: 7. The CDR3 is CACRDRGRTEAFF. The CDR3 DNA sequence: TGTGCCTGCCGCGACAGGGGGAGGACTGAAGCTTTCTTT.

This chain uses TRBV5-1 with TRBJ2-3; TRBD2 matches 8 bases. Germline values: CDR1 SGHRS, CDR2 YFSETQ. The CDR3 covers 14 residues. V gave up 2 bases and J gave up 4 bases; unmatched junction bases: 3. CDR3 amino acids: CASSFGGVADTQYF. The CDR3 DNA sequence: TGCGCCAGCAGCTTCGGGGGGGTCGCAGATACGCAGTATTTT.

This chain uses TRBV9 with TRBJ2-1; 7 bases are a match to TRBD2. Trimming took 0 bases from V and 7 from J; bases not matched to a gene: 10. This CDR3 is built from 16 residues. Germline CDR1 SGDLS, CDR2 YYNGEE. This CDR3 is CASSVGRDYLGNEQFF. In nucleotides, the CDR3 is TGTGCCAGCAGCGTAGGGAGGGACTACCTGGGGAATGAGCAGTTCTTC.

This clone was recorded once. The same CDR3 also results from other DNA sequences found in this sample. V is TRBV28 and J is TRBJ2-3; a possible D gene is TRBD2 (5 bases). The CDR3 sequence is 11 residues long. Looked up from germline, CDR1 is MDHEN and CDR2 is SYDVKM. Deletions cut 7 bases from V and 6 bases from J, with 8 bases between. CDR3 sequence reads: CASTSGDTQYF. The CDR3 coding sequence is TGTGCCAGCACGTCGGGGGATACGCAGTATTTT.

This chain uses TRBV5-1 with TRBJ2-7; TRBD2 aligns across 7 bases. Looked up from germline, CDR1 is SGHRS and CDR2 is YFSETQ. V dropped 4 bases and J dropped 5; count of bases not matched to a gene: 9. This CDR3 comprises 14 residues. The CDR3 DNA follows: TGCGCCAGCAGCAACCCCTCAAGCGGGGACGAGCAGTACTTC. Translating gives CASSNPSSGDEQYF.

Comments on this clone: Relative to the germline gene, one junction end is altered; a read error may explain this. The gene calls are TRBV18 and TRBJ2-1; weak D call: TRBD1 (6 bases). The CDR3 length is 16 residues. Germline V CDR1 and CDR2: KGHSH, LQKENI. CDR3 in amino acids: CASSSPQGSSYNEQFF. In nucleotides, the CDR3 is TGTGCCAGCTCATCACCCCAGGGGAGCTCCTACAATGAGCAGTTCTTC.

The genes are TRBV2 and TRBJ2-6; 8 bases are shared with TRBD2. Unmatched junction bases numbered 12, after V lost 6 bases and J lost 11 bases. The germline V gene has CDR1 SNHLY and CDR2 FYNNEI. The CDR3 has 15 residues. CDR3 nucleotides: TGTGCCAGCAGCGGGGGGGCAGGTCGAGACGACGTCCTGACTTTC. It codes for CASSGGAGRDDVLTF.

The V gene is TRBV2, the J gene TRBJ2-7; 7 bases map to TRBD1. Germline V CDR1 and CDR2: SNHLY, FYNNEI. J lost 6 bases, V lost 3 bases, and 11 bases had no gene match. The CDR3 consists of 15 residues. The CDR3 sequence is CASSEEEGGRSEQYF. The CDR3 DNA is TGTGCCAGCAGTGAGGAGGAAGGGGGCCGAAGCGAGCAGTACTTC. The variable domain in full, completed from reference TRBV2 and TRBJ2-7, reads EPEVTQTPSHQVTQMGQEVILRCVPISNHLYFYWYRQILGQKVEFLVSFYNNEISEKSEIFDDQFSVERPDGSNFTLKIRSTKLEDSAMYFCASSEEEGGRSEQYFGPGTRLTVT.

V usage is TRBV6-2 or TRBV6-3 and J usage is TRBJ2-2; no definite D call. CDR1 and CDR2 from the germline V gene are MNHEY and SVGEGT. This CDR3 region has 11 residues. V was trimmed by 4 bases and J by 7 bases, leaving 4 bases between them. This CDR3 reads CASSSVGELFF. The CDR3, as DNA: TGTGCCAGCAGTTCGGTCGGGGAGCTGTTTTTT.

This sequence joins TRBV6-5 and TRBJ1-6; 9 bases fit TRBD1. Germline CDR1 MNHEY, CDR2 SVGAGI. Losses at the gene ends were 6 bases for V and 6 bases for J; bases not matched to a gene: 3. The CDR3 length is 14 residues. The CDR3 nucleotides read TGTGCCAGCAGCTTGGACAGGGGTAATTCACCCCTCCACTTT. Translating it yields CASSLDRGNSPLHF.

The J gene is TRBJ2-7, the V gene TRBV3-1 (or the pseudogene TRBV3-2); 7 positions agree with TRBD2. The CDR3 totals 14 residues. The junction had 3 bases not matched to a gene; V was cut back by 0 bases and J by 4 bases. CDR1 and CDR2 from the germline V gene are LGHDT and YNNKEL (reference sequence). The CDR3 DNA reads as TGTGCCAGCAGCCAAGATTGGCGGGGGTACGAGCAGTACTTC. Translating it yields CASSQDWRGYEQYF.

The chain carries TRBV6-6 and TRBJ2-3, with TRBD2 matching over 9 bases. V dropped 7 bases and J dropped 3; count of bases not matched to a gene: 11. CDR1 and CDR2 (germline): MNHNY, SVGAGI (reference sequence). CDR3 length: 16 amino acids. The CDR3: CASNPGLASQTDTQYF. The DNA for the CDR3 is TGTGCCAGCAACCCAGGACTAGCGAGCCAAACAGATACGCAGTATTTT.

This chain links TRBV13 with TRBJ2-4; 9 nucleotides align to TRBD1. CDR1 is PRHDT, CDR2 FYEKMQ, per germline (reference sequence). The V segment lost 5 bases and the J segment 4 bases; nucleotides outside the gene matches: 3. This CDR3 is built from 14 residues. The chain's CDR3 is CASSGGQGKNIQYF. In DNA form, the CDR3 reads TGTGCCAGCAGCGGCGGACAGGGGAAAAACATTCAGTACTTC. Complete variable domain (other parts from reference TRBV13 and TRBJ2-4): AAGVIQSPRHLIKEKRETATLKCYPIPRHDTVYWYQQGPGQDPQFLISFYEKMQSDKGSIPDRFSAQQFSDYHSELNMSSLELGDSALYFCASSGGQGKNIQYFGAGTRLSVL.

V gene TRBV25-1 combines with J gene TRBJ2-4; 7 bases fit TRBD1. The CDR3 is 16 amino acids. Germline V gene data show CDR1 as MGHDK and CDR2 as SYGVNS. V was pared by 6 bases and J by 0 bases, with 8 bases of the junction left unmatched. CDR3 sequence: CASSGTDSLAKNIQYF. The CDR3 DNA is TGTGCCAGCAGCGGGACAGACTCTTTAGCCAAAAACATTCAGTACTTC. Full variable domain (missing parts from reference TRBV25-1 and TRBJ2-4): EADIYQTPRYLVIGTGKKITLECSQTMGHDKMYWYQQDPGMELHLIHYSYGVNSTEKGDLSSESTVSRIRTEHFPLTLESARPSHTSQYLCASSGTDSLAKNIQYFGAGTRLSVL.

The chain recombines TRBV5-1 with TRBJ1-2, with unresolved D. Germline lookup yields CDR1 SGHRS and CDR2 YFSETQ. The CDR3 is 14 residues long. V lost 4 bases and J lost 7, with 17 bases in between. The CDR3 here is CASSESRSYSGYTF. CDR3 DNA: TGCGCCAGCAGCGAAAGTAGATCCTACTCTGGCTACACCTTC.

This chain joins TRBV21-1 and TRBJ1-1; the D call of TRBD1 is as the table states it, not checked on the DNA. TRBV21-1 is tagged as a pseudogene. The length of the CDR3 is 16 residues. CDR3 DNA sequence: TGTGCCAGCAGCACTCTAAATTCGGGACAGAGTACTGAAGCTTTCTTT. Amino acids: CASSTLNSGQSTEAFF.

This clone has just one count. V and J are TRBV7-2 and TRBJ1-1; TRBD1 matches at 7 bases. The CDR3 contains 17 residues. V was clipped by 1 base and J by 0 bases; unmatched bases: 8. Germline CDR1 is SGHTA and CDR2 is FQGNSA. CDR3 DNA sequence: TGTGCCAGCAGCTTAGGAGGGGGCCAAAAGATGAACACTGAAGCTTTCTTT. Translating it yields CASSLGGGQKMNTEAFF.

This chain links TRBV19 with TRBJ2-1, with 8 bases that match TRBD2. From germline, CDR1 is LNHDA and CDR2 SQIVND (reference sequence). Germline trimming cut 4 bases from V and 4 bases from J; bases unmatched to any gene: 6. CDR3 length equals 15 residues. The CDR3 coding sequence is TGTGCCAGTAGTAGCAGCGGGAGTTTTTACAATGAGCAGTTCTTC. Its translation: CASSSSGSFYNEQFF.